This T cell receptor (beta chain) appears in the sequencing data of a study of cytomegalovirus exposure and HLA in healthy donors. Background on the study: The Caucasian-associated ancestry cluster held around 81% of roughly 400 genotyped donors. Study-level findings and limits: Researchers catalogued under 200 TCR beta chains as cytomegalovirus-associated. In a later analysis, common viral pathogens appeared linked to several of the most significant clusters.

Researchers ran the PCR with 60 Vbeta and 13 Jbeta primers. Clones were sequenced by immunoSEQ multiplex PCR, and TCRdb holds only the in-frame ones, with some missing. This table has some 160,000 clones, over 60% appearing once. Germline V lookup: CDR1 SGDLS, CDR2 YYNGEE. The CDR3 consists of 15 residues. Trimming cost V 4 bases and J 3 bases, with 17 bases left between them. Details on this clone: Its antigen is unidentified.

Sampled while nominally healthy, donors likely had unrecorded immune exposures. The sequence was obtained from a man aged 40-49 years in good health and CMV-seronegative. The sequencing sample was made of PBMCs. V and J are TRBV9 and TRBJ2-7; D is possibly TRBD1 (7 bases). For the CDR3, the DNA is TGTGCCAGCAGCCCTCGCGGGACAGAGAACTACGAGCAGTACTTC. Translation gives CASSPRGTENYEQYF.